The sequence of this T cell receptor (beta chain) was determined in a study of shared clonotypes between healthy human individuals. Clones were read by immunoSEQ multiplex PCR, and TCRdb kept only the in-frame ones, dropping some. Among 1.6 million or so clones listed, just under 99% were seen once. This CDR3 comprises 13 residues. Trimming removed 8 bases from V and 4 bases from J; junction bases left unmatched: 8. The germline gives CDR1 SQVTM, CDR2 ANQGSEA. The chain employs TRBV29-1 and TRBJ2-7, with 10 bases that match TRBD1. Material: naive CD4+ T cells sorted from blood. Subset described: CD45RA+ positively selected. The source of this sequence is a man aged 25 to 40 in good health. The CDR3 region has the DNA TGCAGCATACTACCGGGACAGGGGTACGAGCAGTACTTC. This translates into CSILPGQGYEQYF.